This TCR beta chain is drawn from a study of blood T cell repertoires in COVID-19 (TCRdb year 2020). With respect to the entire study: Samples from collaborators originated in the United States, Italy and Spain and spanned both the acute and convalescent phases of COVID-19. Sample metadata almost always included a de-identified subject ID, COVID-19 status, age in years and sex. The material from the prospective study consisted of cDNA or gDNA derived from T cells, B-cell-depleted T cells, or PBMCs. Samples came from the ongoing ImmuneRACE study (first 160 participants) plus 1,254 subjects from 6 global collaborators. Subjects who had been exposed to COVID-19, were actively infected with it, or had recovered from it provided the deeply sampled blood TCRbeta repertoires that made up the dataset. Where HLA class I and class II types were available, the types were taken from metadata supplied by the sample provider, not from assay-based typing. The repertoires were released in a freely available public database intended as a resource for research on the immune response to SARS-CoV-2.

TCRbeta CDR3 regions were amplified from genomic DNA using the immunoSEQ Assay, a bias-controlled multiplex PCR. On the study's bioinformatics: Nucleated cell counts per sample were estimated from amplification of reference gene primers within the assay. Sequence reads were collapsed and filtered to measure the absolute abundance of every unique TCRbeta CDR3 rearrangement. For each sample, productive Simpson clonality was calculated as the square root of Simpson's diversity index over productive rearrangements. As stored in TCRdb, this immuneACCESS dataset retains in-frame rearrangements with V and J assigned. A fraction of the clones does not appear; measured against another copy, unresolved V genes explain less than half of the discrepancy, and the remainder lacks a known reason. V and J calls and clone size are copied from that table; D and trimming were computed from the DNA. This sample has 150,000 to 200,000 clones in its table, and around 90% of those were observed once. Clones ranked in the top ten supply approximately 3% of the sample.

The full study reports these points: The quantity of clinical and demographic metadata differed by source and by participant and was supplied without curation.

As for this clone: What this receptor recognizes is not known. Per-base quality was not reported, and no clone a single base away is much larger than it.

Including cysteine and phenylalanine, the CDR3 has 14 amino acids. Of the read, only the CDR3 DNA is kept; its 42 bases are in frame from base 1. According to the germline V gene, CDR1 reads SGHDN and CDR2 reads FVKESK. V sheds 1 base and J sheds 7 bases, leaving 10 bases between their ends. Collaborating institutions collected whole blood in K2EDTA tubes following their own protocols. For TCRbeta analysis, collaborator samples were shipped as frozen whole blood, as isolated PBMCs, or as DNA extracted from either sample type. The V and J genes are TRBV14 and TRBJ2-2; possibly the D gene is TRBD2, per 6 matching bases. The sample comprised peripheral blood. The source of this sequence is a man aged 55 to 70 with acute or convalescent COVID-19. For the CDR3, the sequence is CASSQGRRVGELFF. The bases are TGTGCCAGCAGCCAAGGCAGGAGGGTCGGGGAGCTGTTTTTT.